The sequence of this T cell receptor (beta chain) was determined in a study of T cells after yellow fever vaccination. They built TCR cDNA with 5'RACE template switching, a step that put in a universal primer site and UMIs. Each CDR3 protein gets one entry after TCRdb re-called the 5' RACE reads with MiXCR. The table shows approximately 90,000 distinct CDR3 sequences, with 10% to 15% occurring only once. Points from the study as a whole: Abundant clonotypes from the bulk population could get into FACS-sorted repertoires as contaminants.

V lost 3 bases to trimming and J lost 2 bases; unmatched junction nucleotides: 9. Germline V gene lookup returns CDR1 SGHRS and CDR2 YFSETQ. The CDR3 is 17 residues long. The gene calls are TRBV5-1 and TRBJ2-3; 10 positions agree with TRBD1. The material sequenced was CD8+ T cells not binding an NS4B(214-222) dextramer, sorted from PBMCs, taken 21 days after the first yellow fever vaccination. The TCR sequence derives from a man younger than 30 who received the YFV17D yellow fever vaccine. CDR3 sequence reads: CASSWGDRGRLTDTQYF. For the CDR3, the DNA is TGCGCCAGCAGCTGGGGAGACAGGGGGCGACTCACAGATACGCAGTATTTT.